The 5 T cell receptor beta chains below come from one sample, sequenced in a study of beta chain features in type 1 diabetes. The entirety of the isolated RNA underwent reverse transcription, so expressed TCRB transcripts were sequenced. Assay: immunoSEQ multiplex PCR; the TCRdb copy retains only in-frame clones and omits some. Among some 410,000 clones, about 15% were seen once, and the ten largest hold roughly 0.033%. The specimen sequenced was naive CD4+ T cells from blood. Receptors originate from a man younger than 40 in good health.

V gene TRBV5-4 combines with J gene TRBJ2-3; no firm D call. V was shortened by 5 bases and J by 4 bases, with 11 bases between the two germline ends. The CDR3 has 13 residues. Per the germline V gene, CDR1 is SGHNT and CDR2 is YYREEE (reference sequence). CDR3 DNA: TGTGCCAGCAGAGCTAAAGAGGCAGATACGCAGTATTTT. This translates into CASRAKEADTQYF.

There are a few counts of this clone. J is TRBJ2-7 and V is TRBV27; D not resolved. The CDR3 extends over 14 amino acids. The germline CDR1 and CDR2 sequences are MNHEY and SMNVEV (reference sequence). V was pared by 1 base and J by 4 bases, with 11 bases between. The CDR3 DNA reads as TGTGCCAGCAGTTTATGGAAAGTCGGATACGAGCAGTACTTC. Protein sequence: CASSLWKVGYEQYF.

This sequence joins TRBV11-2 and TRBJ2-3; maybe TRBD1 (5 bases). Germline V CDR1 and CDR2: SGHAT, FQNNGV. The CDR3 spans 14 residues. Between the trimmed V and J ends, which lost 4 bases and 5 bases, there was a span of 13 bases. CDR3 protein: CASSSWTTEDTQYF. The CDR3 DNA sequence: TGTGCCAGCAGCTCGTGGACAACCGAAGATACGCAGTATTTT.

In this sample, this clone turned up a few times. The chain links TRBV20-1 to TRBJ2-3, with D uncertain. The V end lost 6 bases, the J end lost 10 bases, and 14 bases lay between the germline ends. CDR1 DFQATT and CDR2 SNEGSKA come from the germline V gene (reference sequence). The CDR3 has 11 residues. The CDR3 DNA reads TGCAGTGCAACCGGGCGATATCCGCAGTATTTT. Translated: CSATGRYPQYF.

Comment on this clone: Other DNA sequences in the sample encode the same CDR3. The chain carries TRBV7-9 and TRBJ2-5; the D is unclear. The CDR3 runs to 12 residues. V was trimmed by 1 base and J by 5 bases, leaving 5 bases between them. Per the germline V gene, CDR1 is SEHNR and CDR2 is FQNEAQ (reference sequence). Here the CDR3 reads CASSLVRETQYF. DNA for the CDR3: TGTGCCAGCAGCTTAGTCCGGGAGACCCAGTACTTC.